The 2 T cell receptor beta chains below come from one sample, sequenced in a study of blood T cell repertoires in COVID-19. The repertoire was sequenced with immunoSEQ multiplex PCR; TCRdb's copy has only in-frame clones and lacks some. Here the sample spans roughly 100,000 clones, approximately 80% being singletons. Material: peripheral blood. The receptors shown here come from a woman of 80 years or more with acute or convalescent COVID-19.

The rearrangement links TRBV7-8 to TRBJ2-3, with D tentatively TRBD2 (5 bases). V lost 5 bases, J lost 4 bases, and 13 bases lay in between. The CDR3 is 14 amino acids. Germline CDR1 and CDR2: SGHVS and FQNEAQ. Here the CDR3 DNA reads TGTGCCAGCAGCCCCCAACTAGGCGCAGATACGCAGTATTTT. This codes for CASSPQLGADTQYF.

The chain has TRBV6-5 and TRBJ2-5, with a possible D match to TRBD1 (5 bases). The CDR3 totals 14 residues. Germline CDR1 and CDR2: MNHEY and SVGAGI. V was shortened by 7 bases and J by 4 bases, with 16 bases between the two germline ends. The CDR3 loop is CASTARQGGETQYF. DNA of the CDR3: TGTGCCAGCACGGCCAGGCAGGGCGGAGAGACCCAGTACTTC.